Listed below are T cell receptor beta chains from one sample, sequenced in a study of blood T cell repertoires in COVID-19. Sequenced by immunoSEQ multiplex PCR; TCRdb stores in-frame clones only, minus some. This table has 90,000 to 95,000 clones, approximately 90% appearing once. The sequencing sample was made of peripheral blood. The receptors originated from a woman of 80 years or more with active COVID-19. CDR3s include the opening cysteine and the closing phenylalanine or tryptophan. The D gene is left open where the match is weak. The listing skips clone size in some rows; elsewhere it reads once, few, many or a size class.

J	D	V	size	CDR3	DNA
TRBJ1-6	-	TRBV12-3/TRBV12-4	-	CASTLPGNSPLHF	TGTGCCAGCACCCTCCCCGGGAATTCACCCCTCCACTTT
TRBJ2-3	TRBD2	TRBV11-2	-	CASTNSGSTDTQYF	TGTGCCAGCACGAATAGCGGGAGCACAGATACGCAGTATTTT
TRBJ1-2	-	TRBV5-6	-	CASSLDLDSPGYTF	TGTGCCAGCAGCTTGGATTTGGACAGTCCTGGCTACACCTTC
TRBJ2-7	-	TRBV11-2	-	CASSLFVSYEQYF	TGTGCCAGCAGCTTGTTCGTCTCCTACGAGCAGTACTTC
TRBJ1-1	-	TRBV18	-	CASSPRLVGGDTEAFF	TGTGCCAGCTCACCACGTTTAGTAGGGGGGGACACTGAAGCTTTCTTT
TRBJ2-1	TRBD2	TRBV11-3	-	CASSVAGGSYNEQFF	TGTGCCAGCAGCGTAGCGGGAGGGTCCTACAATGAGCAGTTCTTC
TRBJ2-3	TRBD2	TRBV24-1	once	CATSGSASGFWNTQYF	TGTGCCACCAGTGGCTCCGCTAGCGGCTTTTGGAATACGCAGTATTTT
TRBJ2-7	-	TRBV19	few	CASKGNSEYEQYF	TGTGCCAGTAAGGGTAATAGCGAATACGAGCAGTACTTC
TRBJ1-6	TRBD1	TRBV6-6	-	CASSHGTVAISPLHF	TGTGCCAGCAGTCACGGGACAGTCGCCATATCACCCCTCCACTTT
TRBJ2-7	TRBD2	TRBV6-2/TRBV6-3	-	CASSHPAGDRYEQYF	TGTGCCAGCAGCCACCCAGCGGGAGATCGCTACGAGCAGTACTTC
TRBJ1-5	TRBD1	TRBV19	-	CASRKSGGAQPQHF	TGTGCCAGTAGGAAATCAGGGGGCGCGCAGCCCCAGCATTTT
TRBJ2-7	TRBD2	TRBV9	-	CASSPGTSGSLLEQYF	TGTGCCAGCAGCCCCGGGACTAGCGGGAGTTTGTTGGAGCAGTACTTC
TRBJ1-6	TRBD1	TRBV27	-	CASSLFSGTGVSPLHF	TGTGCCAGCAGTTTATTTTCCGGGACAGGGGTTTCACCCCTCCACTTT
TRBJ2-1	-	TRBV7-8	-	CASSLVIVNRDYNEQFF	TGTGCCAGCAGCTTAGTCATAGTGAACCGGGACTACAATGAGCAGTTCTTC
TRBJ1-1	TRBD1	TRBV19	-	CASSLFGQGAEAFF	TGTGCCAGTAGTCTTTTTGGACAGGGAGCTGAAGCTTTCTTT
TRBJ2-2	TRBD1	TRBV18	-	CASSPDRAGTGELFF	TGTGCCAGCTCACCAGACAGGGCTGGGACCGGGGAGCTGTTTTTT